One and the same sample provided the 28 T cell receptor beta chains below, sequenced in a study of T cell changes during pregnancy in multiple sclerosis. Libraries were prepared by immunoSEQ multiplex PCR; TCRdb keeps only in-frame clonotypes and omits some of them. Here the sample spans tens of thousands of clones, 90% being singletons. Sample: CD8+ T cells from peripheral blood mononuclear cells, taken before pregnancy. These receptors were obtained from a female donor with multiple sclerosis, enrolled in a pregnancy study.

The J gene is TRBJ1-5, the V gene TRBV2, with D possibly matching TRBD1 (5 bases). The germline gives CDR1 SNHLY, CDR2 FYNNEI. The V and J ends lost 6 bases and 3 bases respectively, with 12 bases between them. This CDR3 comprises 14 residues. CDR3 in amino acids: CASRAGGVNQPQHF. The CDR3 DNA is TGTGCCAGCAGGGCGGGGGGAGTCAATCAGCCCCAGCATTTT.

J is TRBJ1-5 and V is TRBV27; no clear D gene. Germline CDR1 MNHEY, CDR2 SMNVEV (reference sequence). V was shortened by 2 bases and J by 3 bases, with 8 bases between the two germline ends. This CDR3 has 14 amino acids. The CDR3, as DNA: TGTGCCAGCAGTTTAGGAGGATTCAATCAGCCCCAGCATTTT. Protein: CASSLGGFNQPQHF.

The chain is built from TRBV4-3 and TRBJ2-7; 8 positions agree with TRBD1. V shed 4 bases, J shed 0 bases, and the junction held 5 bases outside the gene matches. This CDR3 contains 15 residues. Germline assignment: CDR1 LGHNA and CDR2 YSLEER. CDR3 nucleotide sequence: TGCGCCAGCAGCCCGCGACAGGGGTTCTCCTACGAGCAGTACTTC. Protein: CASSPRQGFSYEQYF.

This clone was seen ten or more times. V is TRBV6-4 and J is TRBJ2-3; TRBD2 agrees at 13 bases. CDR1 and CDR2 (germline): MRHNA, SNTAGT. The CDR3 loop spans 15 amino acids. Losses at the gene ends were 6 bases for V and 4 bases for J; bases not matched to a gene: 4. The DNA of the CDR3 is TGTGCCAGCAGGGACACTAGCGGGGGGGCAGATACGCAGTATTTT. This encodes CASRDTSGGADTQYF.

This chain links TRBV5-6 with TRBJ1-2; D not resolved. V was trimmed by 2 bases and J by 4 bases, leaving 12 bases between them. Germline CDR1 reads SGHDT; CDR2 reads YYEEEE. The CDR3 sequence is 14 residues long. CDR3 loop: CASSFMGISYGYTF. In nucleotides, the CDR3 is TGTGCCAGCAGCTTTATGGGCATTTCCTATGGCTACACCTTC.

The DNA of the CDR3 is TGTGCCAGCAGTTTGGGACAGGGGGGTCGGGAGCAGTACTTC. Residues: CASSLGQGGREQYF. The chain employs TRBV6-5 and TRBJ2-7, with 11 bases identical to TRBD1. The V gene's germline CDR1 is MNHEY and CDR2 SVGAGI. CDR3 length: 14 amino acids. J lost 7 bases, V lost 4 bases, and 6 bases had no gene match.

This clone was counted once. This chain joins TRBV14 and TRBJ2-7, with D possibly being TRBD2 (6 bases). Trimming removed 5 bases from V and 3 bases from J, with 8 bases in between. The germline CDR1 and CDR2 sequences are SGHDN and FVKESK. The CDR3 runs 12 residues. The CDR3 is CASSWTNYEQYF. CDR3 coding DNA: TGTGCCAGCAGCTGGACTAACTACGAGCAGTACTTC.

The rearrangement joins TRBV29-1 to TRBJ2-2, with 8 bases matching TRBD2. The junction had 10 bases not matched to a gene; V was cut back by 6 bases and J by 4 bases. Germline loops: CDR1 SQVTM, CDR2 ANQGSEA. The CDR3 extends over 15 amino acids. The CDR3 protein is CSVGDFREGTGELFF. The CDR3 nucleotides read TGCAGCGTAGGGGACTTCCGGGAGGGCACCGGGGAGCTGTTTTTT.

This chain connects TRBV6-1 to TRBJ2-3, with 7 bases that match TRBD1. The germline V gene has CDR1 MNHNS and CDR2 SASEGT. The CDR3 length is 14 residues. The V and J ends lost 6 bases and 2 bases, in that order; junction bases with no gene match: 5. Here the CDR3 DNA reads TGTGCCAGCAGAGAGACAGGGCCCACAGATACGCAGTATTTT. Protein: CASRETGPTDTQYF.

This chain joins TRBV27 and TRBJ2-7, with a tentative D call TRBD2 (5 bases). CDR1 is MNHEY, CDR2 SMNVEV, per germline (reference sequence). CDR3 size: 13 residues. The V gene lost 5 bases and the J gene lost 4 bases, with 12 bases spanning the gap. This CDR3 is CASSPGRGYEQYF. The CDR3 DNA reads as TGTGCCAGCAGTCCAGGACGGGGATACGAGCAGTACTTC.

The chain links TRBV7-9 to TRBJ2-7; 8 bases agree with TRBD1. CDR1 is SEHNR and CDR2 is FQNEAQ in the germline V gene (reference sequence). The V segment lost 2 bases and the J segment 3 bases; nucleotides outside the gene matches: 9. The CDR3 extends over 16 amino acids. CDR3 in amino acids: CASSLTGQGPHYEQYF. The DNA for the CDR3 is TGTGCCAGCAGCTTAACCGGACAGGGCCCTCACTACGAGCAGTACTTC.

The chain employs TRBV9 and TRBJ1-6, with a tentative D call TRBD1 (5 bases). The CDR3 contains 15 residues. Trimming cost V 6 bases and J 0 bases, with 10 bases left between them. CDR1 and CDR2 (germline): SGDLS, YYNGEE. The DNA of the CDR3 is TGTGCCAGCACTCGGGGGAGCTCCTATAATTCACCCCTCCACTTT. Translation gives CASTRGSSYNSPLHF.

The chain uses TRBV19 and TRBJ1-5; D unresolved. The V end lost 5 bases, the J end lost 0 bases, and 11 bases lay between the germline ends. The CDR3 extends over 15 amino acids. From germline, CDR1 is LNHDA and CDR2 SQIVND (reference sequence). CDR3 amino acids: CASSWARGSNQPQHF. The CDR3 nucleotides are TGTGCCAGTAGTTGGGCACGGGGTAGCAATCAGCCCCAGCATTTT.

The chain carries TRBV11-2 and TRBJ1-1; the match to TRBD1 covers 10 bases. Looked up from germline, CDR1 is SGHAT and CDR2 is FQNNGV. V shed 5 bases and J 5 bases; nucleotides not matched to a gene: 2. This CDR3 is 13 amino acids long. The chain's CDR3 is CASSMGQGTEAFF. The CDR3 region has the DNA TGTGCCAGCAGCATGGGACAGGGGACTGAAGCTTTCTTT.

J is TRBJ2-1 and V is TRBV7-2, with a weak D call TRBD2 (5 bases). The CDR3 spans 14 residues. Germline V gene data show CDR1 as SGHTA and CDR2 as FQGNSA. The V gene lost 9 bases and the J gene lost 1 base, with 13 bases spanning the gap. This CDR3 reads CASEAGLSYNEQFF. CDR3 sequence (DNA): TGTGCCAGTGAGGCCGGACTTTCCTACAATGAGCAGTTCTTC.

The CDR3 loop is CASSLWGGGNEQFF. The CDR3 nucleotides are TGTGCCAGCAGCTTGTGGGGGGGCGGAAATGAGCAGTTCTTC. The chain recombines TRBV7-3 with TRBJ2-1; TRBD2 might be the D (7 bases). The CDR3 totals 14 residues. The V gene lost 3 bases and the J gene lost 7 bases, with 13 bases spanning the gap. Germline CDR1 and CDR2: SGHTA and FQGTGA.

V is TRBV9 and J is TRBJ2-7, with D possibly being TRBD1 (6 bases). Germline V lookup: CDR1 SGDLS, CDR2 YYNGEE. The CDR3 is made up of 13 amino acids. V lost 3 bases and J lost 4, with 11 bases in between. CDR3 DNA sequence: TGTGCCAGCAGCGATGGGACACGGTACGAGCAGTACTTC. This codes for CASSDGTRYEQYF.

The chain couples TRBV4-2 to TRBJ1-2; 9 bases line up with TRBD1. The CDR3 has 13 residues. The ends lost 3 bases at V and 9 bases at J; junction bases unmatched: 5. CDR1 is LGHNA and CDR2 is YNFKEQ in the germline V gene. Written as DNA, the CDR3 is TGTGCCAGCAGCCAGGCGGGACAGGGCCGCTACACCTTC. Amino acid sequence: CASSQAGQGRYTF.

The chain uses TRBV29-1 and TRBJ1-3; maybe TRBD1 (6 bases). The V end was cut by 1 base, the J end by 4 bases, with 14 bases between. The length of the CDR3 is 15 residues. Germline CDR1 reads SQVTM; CDR2 reads ANQGSEA. The chain's CDR3 is CSVEVPTTGGNTIYF. In DNA, the CDR3 is TGCAGCGTTGAAGTTCCGACTACAGGGGGAAACACCATATATTTT.

Notes on this clone: The sample has other DNA sequences that encode this CDR3 too. V is TRBV6-6 and J is TRBJ2-7; D not certain. Per the germline V gene, CDR1 is MNHNY and CDR2 is SVGAGI (reference sequence). V was clipped by 6 bases and J by 0 bases, with 6 bases between them. The CDR3 loop spans 12 amino acids. The CDR3 protein is CASRESSYEQYF. The CDR3 DNA reads as TGTGCCAGCAGAGAGTCCTCCTACGAGCAGTACTTC.

In its sample, this clone was seen a few times. The V gene is TRBV2, the J gene TRBJ2-1; 8 bases line up with TRBD1. The CDR3 is 11 residues long. Losses at the gene ends were 4 bases for V and 15 bases for J; bases not matched to a gene: 5. Germline loops: CDR1 SNHLY, CDR2 FYNNEI. CDR3 sequence (DNA): TGTGCCAGCAGTGGACAGGGGAGTTGGTTCTTC. This translates into CASSGQGSWFF.

This chain connects TRBV10-3 to TRBJ1-1, with D maybe TRBD1 (5 bases). Germline CDR1 ENHRY, CDR2 SYGVKD. The CDR3 sequence is 14 residues long. V gave up 0 bases and J gave up 3 bases, with 8 bases separating them. CDR3 nucleotides: TGTGCCATCAGTGAGTCCGGGGGGGACACTGAAGCTTTCTTT. Encoded protein: CAISESGGDTEAFF.

Relative to its sample, this clone is medium-sized (0.01 to 0.1%). The CDR3 region is CASSYPGQENGYTF. DNA for the CDR3: TGTGCCAGCAGTTACCCGGGACAGGAGAATGGCTACACCTTC. V is TRBV6-6 and J is TRBJ1-2; 8 bases align to TRBD1. Per germline, CDR1 MNHNY and CDR2 SVGAGI (reference sequence). The CDR3 has 14 residues. J gave up 6 bases and V 2 bases, and 5 bases lay outside the gene matches.

The V and J genes are TRBV27 and TRBJ2-7, with 10 bases aligning to TRBD2. Germline CDR1 reads MNHEY; CDR2 reads SMNVEV (reference sequence). This CDR3 spans 15 amino acids. Trimming took 5 bases from V and 3 from J; bases not matched to a gene: 7. CDR3 sequence reads: CASSGQLAGLYEQYF. In DNA, the CDR3 is TGTGCCAGCAGTGGTCAACTAGCGGGGCTCTACGAGCAGTACTTC.

V is TRBV13 and J is TRBJ1-2, with a weak D call TRBD1 (5 bases). The CDR3 totals 15 residues. The ends were cut back, 5 bases at V and 5 bases at J, with 18 bases in the middle. CDR1 and CDR2 (germline): PRHDT, FYEKMQ (reference sequence). The CDR3 bases are TGTGCCAGCAGCATGAGATCGGGGGAATTGTATGGCTACACCTTC. Residues: CASSMRSGELYGYTF.

The chain recombines TRBV7-8 with TRBJ2-2, with TRBD1 identical over 9 bases. The trim removed 3 bases at V and 3 bases at J, leaving 5 bases unmatched. The CDR3 extends over 16 amino acids. Germline CDR1 SGHVS, CDR2 FQNEAQ. CDR3 amino acids: CASSFAGTGHTGELFF. DNA for the CDR3: TGTGCCAGCAGCTTCGCCGGGACAGGGCACACCGGGGAGCTGTTTTTT.

V is TRBV9 and J is TRBJ2-2, with 8 nucleotides matching TRBD2. There are 17 residues in the CDR3. Germline V gene data show CDR1 as SGDLS and CDR2 as YYNGEE. Trimming took 1 base from V and 0 from J; bases not matched to a gene: 5. CDR3 DNA: TGTGCCAGCAGCGTAAGGGCGGGGGGTACGAACACCGGGGAGCTGTTTTTT. The encoded protein is CASSVRAGGTNTGELFF.

The chain joins TRBV19 to TRBJ2-7; TRBD2 matches at 8 bases. Germline lookup yields CDR1 LNHDA and CDR2 SQIVND (reference sequence). This CDR3 contains 16 residues. With V trimmed by 3 bases and J by 2 bases, 9 bases remained unmatched. The CDR3 DNA reads TGTGCCAGTAGTATGGCAGCGGGGGCCCAGACCTACGAGCAGTACTTC. Its translation is CASSMAAGAQTYEQYF.